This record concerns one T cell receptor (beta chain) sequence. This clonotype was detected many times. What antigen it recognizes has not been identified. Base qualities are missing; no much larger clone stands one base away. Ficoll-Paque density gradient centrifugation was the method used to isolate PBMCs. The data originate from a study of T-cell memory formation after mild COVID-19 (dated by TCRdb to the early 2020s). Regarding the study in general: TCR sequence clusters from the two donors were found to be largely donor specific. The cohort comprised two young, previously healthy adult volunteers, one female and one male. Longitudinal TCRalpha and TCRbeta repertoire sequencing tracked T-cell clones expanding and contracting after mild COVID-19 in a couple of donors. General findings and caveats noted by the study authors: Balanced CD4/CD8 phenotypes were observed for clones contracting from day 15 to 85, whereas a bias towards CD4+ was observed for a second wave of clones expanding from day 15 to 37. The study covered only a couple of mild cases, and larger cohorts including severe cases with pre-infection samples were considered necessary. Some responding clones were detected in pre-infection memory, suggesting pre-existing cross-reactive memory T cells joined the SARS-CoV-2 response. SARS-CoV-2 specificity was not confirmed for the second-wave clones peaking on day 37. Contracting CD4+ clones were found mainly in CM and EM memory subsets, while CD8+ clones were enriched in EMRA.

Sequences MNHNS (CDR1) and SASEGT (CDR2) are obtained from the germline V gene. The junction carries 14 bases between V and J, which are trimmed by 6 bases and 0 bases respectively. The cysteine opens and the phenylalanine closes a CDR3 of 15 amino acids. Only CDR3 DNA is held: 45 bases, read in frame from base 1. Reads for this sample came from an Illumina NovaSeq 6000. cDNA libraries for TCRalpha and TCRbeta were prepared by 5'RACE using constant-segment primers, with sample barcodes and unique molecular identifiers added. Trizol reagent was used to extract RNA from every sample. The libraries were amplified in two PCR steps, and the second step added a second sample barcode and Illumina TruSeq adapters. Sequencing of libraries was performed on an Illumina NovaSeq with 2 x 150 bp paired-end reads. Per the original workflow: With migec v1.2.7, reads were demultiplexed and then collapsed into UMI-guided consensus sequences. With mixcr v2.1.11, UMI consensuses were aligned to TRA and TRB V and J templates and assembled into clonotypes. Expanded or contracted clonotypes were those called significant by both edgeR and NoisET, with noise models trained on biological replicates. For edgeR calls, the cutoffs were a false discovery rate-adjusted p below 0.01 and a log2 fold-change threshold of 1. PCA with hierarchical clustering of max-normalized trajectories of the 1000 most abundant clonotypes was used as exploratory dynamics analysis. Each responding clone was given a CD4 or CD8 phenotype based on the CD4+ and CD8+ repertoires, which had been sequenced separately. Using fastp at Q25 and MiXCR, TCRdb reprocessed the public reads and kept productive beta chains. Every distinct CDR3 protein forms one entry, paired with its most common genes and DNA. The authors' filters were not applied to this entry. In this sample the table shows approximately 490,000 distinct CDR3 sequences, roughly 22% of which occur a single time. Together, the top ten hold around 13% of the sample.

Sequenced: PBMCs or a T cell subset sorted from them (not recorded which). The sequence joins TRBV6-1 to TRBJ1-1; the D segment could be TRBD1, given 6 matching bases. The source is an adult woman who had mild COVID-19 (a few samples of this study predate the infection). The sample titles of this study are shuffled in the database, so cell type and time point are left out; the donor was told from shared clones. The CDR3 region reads CASRGGRSMNTEAFF. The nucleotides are TGTGCCAGCAGGGGGGGGCGATCCATGAACACTGAAGCTTTCTTT.